This is a list of T cell receptor beta chains from one sample in a study of identical twins. From the 5' RACE reads, TCRdb called clonotypes with MiXCR, one entry per CDR3 protein. Of around 570,000 distinct CDR3 sequences in the sample, just under 10% are singletons; the top ten hold 2.5% to 3.5%. The same sample was also used in a study of yellow fever vaccine responses in identical twins.

Material for sequencing was PBMCs. These receptor sequences come from a woman under 30 in good health. Each CDR3 is given without its conserved first and last residue. Each record gives: V gene, J gene, CDR3 protein.

v_gene: TRBV30
j_gene: TRBJ2-4
CDR3aa: AWSETTSLVQY

v_gene: TRBV7-2
j_gene: TRBJ2-1
CDR3aa: ASSLASIGLRTGINNEQF

v_gene: TRBV20-1
j_gene: TRBJ2-7
CDR3aa: SAKSLTLGEQY

v_gene: TRBV14
j_gene: TRBJ2-3
CDR3aa: ASSQGLYLSTDTQY

v_gene: TRBV30
j_gene: TRBJ2-1
CDR3aa: ACPPGTRGNEQF

v_gene: TRBV2
j_gene: TRBJ2-1
CDR3aa: ASGDRLGEQF

v_gene: TRBV6-5
j_gene: TRBJ2-5
CDR3aa: ASSYERVFETQY

v_gene: TRBV4-3
j_gene: TRBJ2-3
CDR3aa: ASSQDRVGADTQY

v_gene: TRBV20-1
j_gene: TRBJ2-1
CDR3aa: SARYSGGYNEQF

v_gene: TRBV11-2
j_gene: TRBJ2-4
CDR3aa: ASSFEGVAKNIQY

v_gene: TRBV4-3
j_gene: TRBJ2-1
CDR3aa: ASSPHAPRGRAYNEQF

v_gene: TRBV3-1
j_gene: TRBJ2-5
CDR3aa: ASSQVSEETQY

v_gene: TRBV2
j_gene: TRBJ2-1
CDR3aa: ASRPWREGGEQF

v_gene: TRBV6-2/TRBV6-3
j_gene: TRBJ1-1
CDR3aa: ASTSPRTGNTEAF

v_gene: TRBV18
j_gene: TRBJ1-3
CDR3aa: ASSTGSSGNTIY

v_gene: TRBV18
j_gene: TRBJ1-2
CDR3aa: ASSPIRDRGIYGYT

v_gene: TRBV5-1
j_gene: TRBJ2-7
CDR3aa: TSSLAYEQY

v_gene: TRBV7-9
j_gene: TRBJ1-2
CDR3aa: ASSLALAGAYYGYT

v_gene: TRBV9
j_gene: TRBJ2-1
CDR3aa: ASSVALLSYNEQF

v_gene: TRBV10-2
j_gene: TRBJ2-7
CDR3aa: ASTERGAYEQY

v_gene: TRBV7-9
j_gene: TRBJ2-1
CDR3aa: ASSLEGGRPEQF

v_gene: TRBV7-8
j_gene: TRBJ2-7
CDR3aa: ASSLVSSGPYEQY

v_gene: TRBV7-3
j_gene: TRBJ2-3
CDR3aa: ASRPGSVTDTQY

v_gene: TRBV5-1
j_gene: TRBJ2-3
CDR3aa: ASSLVGRQY

v_gene: TRBV5-1
j_gene: TRBJ2-7
CDR3aa: ASSLGPPEEQY

v_gene: TRBV5-5
j_gene: TRBJ2-2
CDR3aa: ASSFSGRADTGELF

v_gene: TRBV18
j_gene: TRBJ1-2
CDR3aa: ASQAGANYGYT

v_gene: TRBV12-3/TRBV12-4
j_gene: TRBJ2-7
CDR3aa: ASSQAVPSSEQY

v_gene: TRBV24-1
j_gene: TRBJ2-6
CDR3aa: ATSEAPDSGANVLT

v_gene: TRBV20-1
j_gene: TRBJ2-2
CDR3aa: SARGPLRGSTSGELF

v_gene: TRBV4-1
j_gene: TRBJ2-1
CDR3aa: ASNQLPGTGVRGGEQF

v_gene: TRBV7-2
j_gene: TRBJ2-7
CDR3aa: ASSLSSGIEQY

v_gene: TRBV2
j_gene: TRBJ2-7
CDR3aa: ASKAESYEQY

v_gene: TRBV27
j_gene: TRBJ1-1
CDR3aa: ASSLGGSFQGNTEAF

v_gene: TRBV20-1
j_gene: TRBJ2-1
CDR3aa: SATEGLFGNEQF

v_gene: TRBV11-2
j_gene: TRBJ2-7
CDR3aa: ASSLMAVSSTYEQY

v_gene: TRBV24-1
j_gene: TRBJ2-7
CDR3aa: ATRDIQESYEQY

v_gene: TRBV5-6
j_gene: TRBJ2-7
CDR3aa: ASSTGGRDEQY

v_gene: TRBV7-3
j_gene: TRBJ2-3
CDR3aa: ASSLMSGPTDTQY

v_gene: TRBV4-1
j_gene: TRBJ2-5
CDR3aa: ASSQLPQGWETQY

v_gene: TRBV24-1
j_gene: TRBJ2-5
CDR3aa: ATSDLVAGGSEDETQY

v_gene: TRBV12-3/TRBV12-4
j_gene: TRBJ2-2
CDR3aa: ASSTTSATHLGELF

v_gene: TRBV7-6
j_gene: TRBJ2-7
CDR3aa: ASTDKEGGEQY

v_gene: TRBV14
j_gene: TRBJ2-5
CDR3aa: ASTPGTGWETQY

v_gene: TRBV7-3
j_gene: TRBJ2-3
CDR3aa: ASSLKPRILAGLADTQY

v_gene: TRBV27
j_gene: TRBJ2-1
CDR3aa: ASSLGGPGNYNEQF

v_gene: TRBV12-3/TRBV12-4
j_gene: TRBJ2-5
CDR3aa: ASSPRLAGTETQY

v_gene: TRBV12-3/TRBV12-4
j_gene: TRBJ1-1
CDR3aa: ASSQTANTEAF

v_gene: TRBV20-1
j_gene: TRBJ2-1
CDR3aa: SAKGSGTSYNEQF

v_gene: TRBV27
j_gene: TRBJ2-5
CDR3aa: ASSLFLGSETQY

v_gene: TRBV28
j_gene: TRBJ2-7
CDR3aa: ASSFGDRVGYEQY